A single sample is the source of the 25 T cell receptor beta chains below, sequenced in a study of a mutant IDH1 vaccine in newly diagnosed glioma. Sequenced by immunoSEQ multiplex PCR; TCRdb stores in-frame clones only, minus some. This sample has some 50,000 clones, with 65% found just once. Noted time point: week 47, end of study. Topical imiquimod accompanied each vaccine dose, which consisted of 300 ug of mutant IDH1 20-mer peptide. Antigens for these TCRs are unknown. This sample comprised peripheral blood mononuclear cells (PBMCs), obtained from a glioma patient whose treatment included an IDH1 peptide vaccine. These receptor sequences come from a middle-aged man with glioma. Some clones in this sample may be carry-over from other donors' samples.

This clone turned up a few times. CDR3 loop: CSARTLYEQYF. DNA of the CDR3: TGCAGTGCTCGGACTTTATACGAGCAGTACTTC. J is TRBJ2-7 and V is TRBV20-1, with a weak D call TRBD2 (5 bases). Germline V gives CDR1 DFQATT, CDR2 SNEGSKA (reference sequence). V gave up 5 bases and J gave up 4 bases, with 9 bases separating them. The CDR3 covers 11 residues.

The chain couples TRBV27 to TRBJ2-5; TRBD2 matches at 7 bases. CDR3 length equals 14 residues. The germline CDR1 and CDR2 sequences are MNHEY and SMNVEV (reference sequence). V shed 1 base, J shed 3 bases, and the junction held 2 bases outside the gene matches. Here the CDR3 reads CASSLWSGEETQYF. The CDR3 DNA sequence: TGTGCCAGCAGTTTATGGAGCGGGGAAGAGACCCAGTACTTC.

This clone was seen a few times. The V call is TRBV10-3, the J call TRBJ1-5; D unclear. The CDR3 is 12 residues long. Germline V gene sequence: CDR1 ENHRY, CDR2 SYGVKD. Between the trimmed V and J ends, which lost 0 bases and 6 bases, there was a span of 3 bases. The CDR3 sequence: CAISESGQPQHF. CDR3 nucleotide sequence: TGTGCCATCAGTGAGTCAGGTCAGCCCCAGCATTTT.

The genes are TRBV4-1 and TRBJ1-1; 7 bases match TRBD1. V gave up 3 bases and J gave up 2 bases; unmatched junction bases: 9. Germline CDR1 MGHRA, CDR2 YSYEKL. The CDR3 spans 16 residues. The CDR3 protein is CASSQGYRGVNTEAFF. The CDR3 DNA sequence: TGCGCCAGCAGCCAGGGGTACAGGGGAGTAAACACTGAAGCTTTCTTT.

The CDR3 sequence: CASSRIRDRAYEQYF. The CDR3 bases are TGCGCCAGCAGCCGAATCCGGGACAGGGCCTACGAGCAGTACTTC. The V call is TRBV4-1, the J call TRBJ2-7, with TRBD1 matching over 9 bases. The V gene's germline CDR1 is MGHRA and CDR2 YSYEKL. The CDR3 runs 15 residues. The V gene end was trimmed by 4 bases and the J gene end by 2 bases; junction bases not matched to a gene: 6.

The CDR3 nucleotides are TGTGCCAGCAGCTCGGAGTTGAGGGTTAATTCACCCCTCCACTTT. Translating gives CASSSELRVNSPLHF. The chain couples TRBV5-5 to TRBJ1-6; D unresolved. The germline CDR1 and CDR2 sequences are SGHKS and YYEKEE (reference sequence). V lost 3 bases and J 6 bases, leaving 13 bases between the germline ends. The CDR3 sequence is 15 residues long.

This sequence joins TRBV9 and TRBJ2-1; D gene uncertain. V was clipped by 0 bases and J by 5 bases, with 6 bases between them. The CDR3 covers 13 residues. Germline CDR1 and CDR2: SGDLS and YYNGEE. The CDR3 spells CASSVATHNEQFF. The CDR3, as DNA: TGTGCCAGCAGCGTAGCGACCCACAATGAGCAGTTCTTC.

This clone has more than one count but fewer than ten. The rearrangement uses TRBV6-1 and TRBJ2-7; D is possibly TRBD2 (5 bases). V was pared by 4 bases and J by 0 bases, with 16 bases between. Germline assignment: CDR1 MNHNS and CDR2 SASEGT. This CDR3 is 16 amino acids long. For the CDR3, the DNA is TGTGCCAGCAGTGTACTGCTAGCTGCGGCCTCCTACGAGCAGTACTTC. Translating gives CASSVLLAAASYEQYF.

This clone was counted a few times. The chain couples TRBV29-1 to TRBJ1-1, with D unresolved. V was trimmed by 4 bases and J by 1 base, leaving 13 bases between them. The CDR3 is 14 residues long. CDR1 SQVTM and CDR2 ANQGSEA come from the germline V gene. CDR3 nucleotide sequence: TGCAGCGTTGTGAGTTACTCCTGGAACACTGAAGCTTTCTTT. Amino acids: CSVVSYSWNTEAFF.

The V gene is TRBV5-4, the J gene TRBJ1-2; D might be TRBD1 (6 bases). The CDR3 is 12 residues long. The germline CDR1 and CDR2 sequences are SGHNT and YYREEE (reference sequence). Trimming took off 4 bases at V and 6 bases at J, with 10 bases between the two ends. The CDR3 sequence is CASSLQGDGYTF. Here the CDR3 DNA reads TGTGCCAGCAGCCTACAGGGAGATGGCTACACCTTC.

The J gene is TRBJ1-1, the V gene TRBV29-1, with TRBD1 matching 9 bases. From germline, CDR1 is SQVTM and CDR2 ANQGSEA. J gave up 5 bases and V 6 bases, and 7 bases lay outside the gene matches. The CDR3 contains 13 residues. The CDR3 reads CSVAQGAMTEAFF. CDR3 coding DNA: TGCAGCGTAGCACAGGGGGCAATGACTGAAGCTTTCTTT.

V gene TRBV5-6 combines with J gene TRBJ1-2, with D unclear. V lost 2 bases and J 8 bases, leaving 13 bases between the germline ends. The germline CDR1 and CDR2 sequences are SGHDT and YYEEEE. The CDR3 extends over 13 amino acids. The CDR3 bases are TGTGCCAGCAGCTTCGTGAGGGAAGGGGGCTACACCTTC. Amino acids: CASSFVREGGYTF.

The CDR3: CASSLPGLRTQYF. CDR3 bases: TGTGCCAGCAGCCTCCCGGGCCTTCGGACGCAGTATTTT. The V call is TRBV7-2, the J call TRBJ2-3; no clear D gene. Trimming removed 5 bases at V and 9 bases at J, with 15 bases between. This CDR3 has 13 amino acids. Germline-derived CDR1 and CDR2 are SGHTA and FQGNSA.

The CDR3: CASSSNSISGTEGGYTF. CDR3 nucleotides: TGTGCCAGCAGCTCCAACTCCATCTCCGGGACAGAAGGGGGCTACACCTTC. This chain links TRBV7-9 with TRBJ1-2, with 7 bases identical to TRBD1. The V and J ends lost 4 bases and 8 bases, in that order; junction bases with no gene match: 19. The CDR3 covers 17 residues. Germline loops: CDR1 SEHNR, CDR2 FQNEAQ (reference sequence).

The chain has TRBV7-8 and TRBJ2-7; 8 bases map to TRBD1. V was pared by 3 bases and J by 6 bases, with 10 bases of the junction left unmatched. This CDR3 comprises 15 residues. Germline values: CDR1 SGHVS, CDR2 FQNEAQ. The CDR3 region has the DNA TGTGCCAGCAGCTTGGGTTGGAACGACAGGGGCGAGCAGTACTTC. It is translated as CASSLGWNDRGEQYF.

The chain uses TRBV5-1 and TRBJ2-7, with a weak D call TRBD1 (6 bases). Trimming took off 4 bases at V and 0 bases at J, with 14 bases between the two ends. Germline V gene lookup returns CDR1 SGHRS and CDR2 YFSETQ. CDR3 length equals 15 residues. CDR3 sequence: CASSTTTGTSYEQYF. The CDR3 DNA follows: TGCGCCAGCAGCACCACCACAGGGACCTCCTACGAGCAGTACTTC. Looking up the rest from reference TRBV5-1 and TRBJ2-7 gives the full variable domain: KAGVTQTPRYLIKTRGQQVTLSCSPISGHRSVSWYQQTPGQGLQFLFEYFSETQRNKGNFPGRFSGRQFSNSRSEMNVSTLELGDSALYLCASSTTTGTSYEQYFGPGTRLTVT.

This clone has just a few counts. The chain recombines TRBV30 with TRBJ1-1; weak D call: TRBD1 (5 bases). In germline, CDR1 is GTSNPN, CDR2 SVGIG (reference sequence). V was trimmed by 0 bases and J by 0 bases, leaving 8 bases between them. The CDR3 is 14 residues long. The CDR3 protein is CAWSVLRVNTEAFF. CDR3 bases: TGTGCCTGGAGTGTACTCAGGGTGAACACTGAAGCTTTCTTT.

The table lists this clone with a few counts. The genes are TRBV19 and TRBJ2-2; no clear D. Between the trimmed V and J ends, which lost 5 bases and 3 bases, there was a span of 7 bases. The CDR3 consists of 13 residues. Looked up from germline, CDR1 is LNHDA and CDR2 is SQIVND (reference sequence). The CDR3 loop is CASSPSYTGELFF. The DNA of the CDR3 is TGTGCCAGTAGTCCTAGTTACACCGGGGAGCTGTTTTTT.

The chain carries TRBV7-9 and TRBJ1-5, with D possibly TRBD1 on 5 matching bases. The length of the CDR3 is 15 residues. V dropped 4 bases and J dropped 4 bases, with 14 bases sitting between them. Germline V gene data show CDR1 as SEHNR and CDR2 as FQNEAQ (reference sequence). CDR3 sequence: CASSSRDGGNQPQHF. CDR3 coding DNA: TGTGCCAGCAGCTCCCGGGACGGTGGGAATCAGCCCCAGCATTTT.

The V and J genes are TRBV19 and TRBJ1-6; 7 nucleotides agree with TRBD1. The CDR3 contains 14 residues. The V gene end was trimmed by 4 bases and the J gene end by 9 bases; junction bases not matched to a gene: 6. CDR1 and CDR2 from the germline V gene are LNHDA and SQIVND (reference sequence). CDR3 in amino acids: CASSNDRESSPLHF. CDR3 DNA: TGTGCCAGTAGTAACGACAGGGAAAGTTCACCCCTCCACTTT.

This chain uses TRBV10-3 with TRBJ2-7; D remains ambiguous. In germline, CDR1 is ENHRY, CDR2 SYGVKD. Between the trimmed V and J ends, which lost 3 bases and 5 bases, there was a span of 8 bases. The CDR3 contains 12 residues. CDR3 nucleotide sequence: TGTGCCATCAGTGATCTAACAGACGAGCAGTACTTC. Translation: CAISDLTDEQYF.

V usage is TRBV4-2 and J usage is TRBJ2-3; 12 bases match TRBD2. Unmatched junction bases numbered 10, after V lost 2 bases and J lost 1 base. CDR3 size: 19 residues. Germline CDR1 and CDR2: LGHNA and YNFKEQ. The chain's CDR3 is CASSQRFPSGGVGTDTQYF. The CDR3 DNA sequence: TGTGCCAGCAGCCAACGGTTTCCTAGCGGGGGGGTGGGCACAGATACGCAGTATTTT.

This clone appeared a single time. The chain is built from TRBV10-1 and TRBJ1-1, with 7 bases lining up with TRBD1. From germline, CDR1 is WNHNN and CDR2 SYGVQD (reference sequence). The CDR3 spans 14 residues. V lost 7 bases, J lost 1 base, and 6 bases stayed unmatched. The CDR3 loop is CASTYRDRNTEAFF. CDR3 DNA sequence: TGCGCCAGCACCTACAGGGACAGGAACACTGAAGCTTTCTTT.

The CDR3 here is CASSSFGAGANKETQYF. CDR3 DNA sequence: TGTGCCAGTAGTTCCTTCGGAGCGGGGGCCAATAAAGAGACCCAGTACTTC. This chain joins TRBV19 and TRBJ2-5; 8 nucleotides align to TRBD2. Germline loops: CDR1 LNHDA, CDR2 SQIVND (reference sequence). This CDR3 is built from 17 residues. V lost 5 bases to trimming and J lost 3 bases; unmatched junction nucleotides: 14.

V is TRBV11-2 and J is TRBJ1-1, with TRBD1 matching 8 bases. Losses at the gene ends were 1 base for V and 12 bases for J; bases not matched to a gene: 13. CDR1 is SGHAT and CDR2 is FQNNGV in the germline V gene. The CDR3 is made up of 15 amino acids. CDR3: CASSLAAGGSRSSFF. CDR3 in DNA: TGTGCCAGCAGCTTAGCGGCAGGGGGCTCCCGTTCATCTTTCTTT.